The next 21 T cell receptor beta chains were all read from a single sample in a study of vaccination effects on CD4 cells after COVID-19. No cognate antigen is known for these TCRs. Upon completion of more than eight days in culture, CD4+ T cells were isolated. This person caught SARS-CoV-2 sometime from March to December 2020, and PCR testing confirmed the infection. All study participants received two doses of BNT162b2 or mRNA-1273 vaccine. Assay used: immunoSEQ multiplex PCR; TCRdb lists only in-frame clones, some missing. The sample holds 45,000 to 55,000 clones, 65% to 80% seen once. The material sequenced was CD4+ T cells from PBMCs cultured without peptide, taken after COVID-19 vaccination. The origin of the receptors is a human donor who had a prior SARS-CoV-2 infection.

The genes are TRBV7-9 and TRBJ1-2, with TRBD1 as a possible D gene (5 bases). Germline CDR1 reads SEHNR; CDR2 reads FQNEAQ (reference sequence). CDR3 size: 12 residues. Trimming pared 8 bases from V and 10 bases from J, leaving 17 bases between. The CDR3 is CASALGYGHYTF. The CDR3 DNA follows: TGTGCCAGCGCCCTCGGGTACGGACACTACACCTTC. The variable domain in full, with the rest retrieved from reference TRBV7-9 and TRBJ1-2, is DTGVSQNPRHKITKRGQNVTFRCDPISEHNRLYWYRQTLGQGPEFLTYFQNEAQLEKSRLLSDRFSAERPKGSFSTLEIQRTEQGDSAMYLCASALGYGHYTFGSGTRLTVV.

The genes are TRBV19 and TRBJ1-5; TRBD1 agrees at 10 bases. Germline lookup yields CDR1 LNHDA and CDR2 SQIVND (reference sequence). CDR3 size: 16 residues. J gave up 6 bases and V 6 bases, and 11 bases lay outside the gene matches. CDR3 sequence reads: CASRGQGLALGQPQHF. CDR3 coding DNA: TGTGCCAGTAGGGGACAGGGGTTGGCTTTAGGTCAGCCCCAGCATTTT.

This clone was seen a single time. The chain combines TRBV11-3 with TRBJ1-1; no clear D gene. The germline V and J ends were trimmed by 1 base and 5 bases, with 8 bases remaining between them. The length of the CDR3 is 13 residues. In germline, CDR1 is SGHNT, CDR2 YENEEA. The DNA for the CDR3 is TGTGCCAGCAGCTTAGTTATGGGGACTGAAGCTTTCTTT. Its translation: CASSLVMGTEAFF.

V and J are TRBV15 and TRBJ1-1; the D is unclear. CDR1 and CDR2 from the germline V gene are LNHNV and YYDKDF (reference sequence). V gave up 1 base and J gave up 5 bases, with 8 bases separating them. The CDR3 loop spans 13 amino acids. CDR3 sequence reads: CATSRAGQTEAFF. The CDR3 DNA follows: TGTGCCACCAGCAGAGCTGGGCAGACTGAAGCTTTCTTT.

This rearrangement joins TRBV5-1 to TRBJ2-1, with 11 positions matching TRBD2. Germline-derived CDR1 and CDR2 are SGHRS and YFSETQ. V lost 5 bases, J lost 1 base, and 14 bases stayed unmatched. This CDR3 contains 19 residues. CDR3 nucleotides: TGCGCCAGCAGGAGAATAGCGGGAGGGCCGTCGAGGTCCTACAATGAGCAGTTCTTC. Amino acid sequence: CASRRIAGGPSRSYNEQFF.

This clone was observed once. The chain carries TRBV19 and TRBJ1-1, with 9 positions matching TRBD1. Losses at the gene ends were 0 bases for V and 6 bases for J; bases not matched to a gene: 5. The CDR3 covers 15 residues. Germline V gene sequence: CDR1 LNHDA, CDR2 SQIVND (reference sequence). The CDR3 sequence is CASSIDRDRASEAFF. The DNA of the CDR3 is TGTGCCAGTAGTATAGACCGGGACAGGGCGTCTGAAGCTTTCTTT.

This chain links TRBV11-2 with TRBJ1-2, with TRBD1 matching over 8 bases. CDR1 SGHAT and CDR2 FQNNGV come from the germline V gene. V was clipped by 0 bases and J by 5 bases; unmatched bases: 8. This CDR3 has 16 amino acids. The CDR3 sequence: CASSLDGGTGGYGYTF. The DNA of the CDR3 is TGTGCCAGCAGCTTAGATGGAGGGACAGGAGGATATGGCTACACCTTC.

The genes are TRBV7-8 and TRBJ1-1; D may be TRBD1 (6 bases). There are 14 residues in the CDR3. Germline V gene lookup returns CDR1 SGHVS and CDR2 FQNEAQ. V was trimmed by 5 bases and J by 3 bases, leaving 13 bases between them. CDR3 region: CASSLIGGDTEAFF. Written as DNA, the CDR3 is TGTGCCAGCAGCCTCATAGGGGGTGACACTGAAGCTTTCTTT.

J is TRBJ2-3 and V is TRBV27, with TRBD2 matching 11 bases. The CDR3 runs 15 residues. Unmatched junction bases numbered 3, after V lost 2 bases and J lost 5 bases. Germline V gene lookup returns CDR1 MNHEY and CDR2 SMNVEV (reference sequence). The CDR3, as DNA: TGTGCCAGCAGTTTACTGGGGACTAGCGGAGATACGCAGTATTTT. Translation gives CASSLLGTSGDTQYF.

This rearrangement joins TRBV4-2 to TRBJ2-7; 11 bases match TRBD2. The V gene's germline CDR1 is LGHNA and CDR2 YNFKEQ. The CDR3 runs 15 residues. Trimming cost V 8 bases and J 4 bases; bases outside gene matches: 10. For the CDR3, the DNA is TGTGCCAGCCGAATGGGACTAGCGGACGGTTACGAGCAGTACTTC. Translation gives CASRMGLADGYEQYF.

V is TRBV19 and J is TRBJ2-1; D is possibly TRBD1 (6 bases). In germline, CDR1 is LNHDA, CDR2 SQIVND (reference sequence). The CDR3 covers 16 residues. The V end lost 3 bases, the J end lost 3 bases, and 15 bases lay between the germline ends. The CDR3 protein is CASSMDRTAIYNEQFF. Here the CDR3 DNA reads TGTGCCAGTAGTATGGATCGGACAGCCATCTACAATGAGCAGTTCTTC.

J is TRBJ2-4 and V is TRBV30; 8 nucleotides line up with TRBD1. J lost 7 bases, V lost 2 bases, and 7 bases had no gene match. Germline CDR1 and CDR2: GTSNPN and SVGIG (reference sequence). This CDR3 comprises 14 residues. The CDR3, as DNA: TGTGCCTGGAGTAGGCAGGGGGCATTTAACATTCAGTACTTC. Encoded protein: CAWSRQGAFNIQYF.

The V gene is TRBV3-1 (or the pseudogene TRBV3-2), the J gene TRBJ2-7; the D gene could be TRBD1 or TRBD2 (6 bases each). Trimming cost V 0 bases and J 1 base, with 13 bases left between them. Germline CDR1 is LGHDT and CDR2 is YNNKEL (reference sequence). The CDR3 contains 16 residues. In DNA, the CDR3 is TGTGCCAGCAGCCAAGATCCGGGGGCAGGTTCCTACGAGCAGTACTTC. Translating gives CASSQDPGAGSYEQYF.

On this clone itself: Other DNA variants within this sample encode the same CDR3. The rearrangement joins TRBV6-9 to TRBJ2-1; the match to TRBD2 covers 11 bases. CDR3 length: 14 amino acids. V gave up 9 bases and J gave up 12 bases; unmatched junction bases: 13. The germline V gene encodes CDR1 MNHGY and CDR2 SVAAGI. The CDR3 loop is CASRGSGRERVQFF. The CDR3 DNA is TGTGCCAGTAGAGGTAGCGGGAGGGAGAGAGTGCAGTTCTTC.

The CDR3 is CASSDRTGESEQYF. The DNA for the CDR3 is TGTGCCAGCAGTGATCGGACAGGGGAGAGCGAGCAGTACTTC. V is TRBV2 and J is TRBJ2-7; 9 bases are a match to TRBD1. This CDR3 is 14 amino acids long. After removal of 3 bases from V and 6 bases from J, the junction contained 6 bases not matched to a gene. Germline-derived CDR1 and CDR2 are SNHLY and FYNNEI.

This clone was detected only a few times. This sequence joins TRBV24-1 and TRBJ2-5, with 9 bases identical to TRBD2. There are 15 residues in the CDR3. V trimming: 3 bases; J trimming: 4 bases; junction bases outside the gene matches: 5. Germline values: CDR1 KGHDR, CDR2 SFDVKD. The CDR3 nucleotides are TGTGCCACCAGTGATCCGGGTAGCGGGGGAGAGACCCAGTACTTC. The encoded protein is CATSDPGSGGETQYF.

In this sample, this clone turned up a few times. As DNA, the CDR3 is TGCGCCAGCAGCTTATCAGGGCCCGGTTCACCCCTCCACTTT. It codes for CASSLSGPGSPLHF. The rearrangement uses TRBV5-1 and TRBJ1-6; a weak D match, TRBD1 (5 bases). The CDR3 runs to 14 residues. V shed 2 bases and J shed 9 bases, with 12 bases lying between them. In germline, CDR1 is SGHRS, CDR2 YFSETQ.

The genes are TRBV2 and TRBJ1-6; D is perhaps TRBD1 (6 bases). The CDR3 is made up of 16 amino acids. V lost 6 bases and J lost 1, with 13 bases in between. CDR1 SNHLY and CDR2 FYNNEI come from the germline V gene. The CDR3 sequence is CASSDDRTSYNSPLHF. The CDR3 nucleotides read TGTGCCAGCAGCGATGACAGGACGTCCTATAATTCACCCCTCCACTTT.

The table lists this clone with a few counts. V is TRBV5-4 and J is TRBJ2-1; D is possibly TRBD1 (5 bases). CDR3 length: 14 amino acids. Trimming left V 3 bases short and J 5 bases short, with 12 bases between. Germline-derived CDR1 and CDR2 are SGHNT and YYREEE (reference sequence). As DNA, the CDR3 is TGTGCCAGCAGCTGGCAGACAGCTAACAATGAGCAGTTCTTC. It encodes CASSWQTANNEQFF. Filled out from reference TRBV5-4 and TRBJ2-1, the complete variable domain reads ETGVTQSPTHLIKTRGQQVTLRCSSQSGHNTVSWYQQALGQGPQFIFQYYREEENGRGNFPPRFSGLQFPNYSSELNVNALELDDSALYLCASSWQTANNEQFFGPGTRLTVL.

CDR3 sequence (DNA): TGTGCCAGTAGTAGCCAGAAGGTTATGGAGACCCAGTACTTC. This gives the protein CASSSQKVMETQYF. The chain links TRBV19 to TRBJ2-5; D not resolved. Germline V gives CDR1 LNHDA, CDR2 SQIVND (reference sequence). This CDR3 is built from 14 residues. Trimming took off 4 bases at V and 5 bases at J, with 14 bases between the two ends.

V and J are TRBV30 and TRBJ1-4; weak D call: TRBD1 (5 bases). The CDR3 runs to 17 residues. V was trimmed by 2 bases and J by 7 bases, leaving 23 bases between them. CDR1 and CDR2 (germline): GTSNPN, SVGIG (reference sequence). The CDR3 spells CAWSPGTGSAIGEKLFF. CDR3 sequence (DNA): TGTGCCTGGAGTCCCGGGACTGGAAGTGCGATTGGTGAAAAACTGTTTTTT.